The 5 T cell receptor beta chains listed next were all sequenced from one sample in a study of T cell responses to AZD1222 COVID-19 vaccine. The data were produced by immunoSEQ multiplex PCR, yet TCRdb's version contains in-frame clones alone and is incomplete. The sample has over 65,000 clones, just under 90% seen once; the top ten hold 4.5% to 6%. The specimen was peripheral blood, collected on day 0 of AZD1222 vaccination. These receptors came from an adult in good health.

The gene calls are TRBV4-3 and TRBJ2-2; 10 bases match TRBD2. The trim removed 4 bases at V and 2 bases at J, leaving 4 bases unmatched. Germline V gives CDR1 LGHNA, CDR2 YSLEER. The CDR3 loop spans 16 amino acids. The CDR3 reads CASSRLAGANTGELFF. The DNA of the CDR3 is TGCGCCAGCAGCCGGCTAGCGGGGGCCAACACCGGGGAGCTGTTTTTT.

The CDR3: CASSYSSGGHVGEQFF. In DNA form, the CDR3 reads TGTGCCAGCAGTTACTCTAGCGGGGGACACGTCGGTGAGCAGTTCTTC. This chain joins TRBV6-2 or TRBV6-3 and TRBJ2-1; 9 nucleotides match TRBD2. Germline V gives CDR1 MNHEY, CDR2 SVGEGT. This CDR3 has 16 residues. After removal of 0 bases from V and 9 bases from J, the junction contained 9 bases not matched to a gene.

The chain uses TRBV7-6 and TRBJ2-7; D is perhaps TRBD1 (6 bases). The CDR3 is 14 residues long. Per germline, CDR1 SGHVS and CDR2 FNYEAQ. Trimming shortened V by 5 bases and J by 4 bases, and 15 bases separated the two germline ends. CDR3 nucleotide sequence: TGTGCCAGCAGCGCCATTGGGGGCCTATACGAGCAGTACTTC. Amino acid sequence: CASSAIGGLYEQYF.

Only one count was recorded for this clone. The V gene is TRBV27, the J gene TRBJ1-3; D is undetermined. Germline CDR1 and CDR2: MNHEY and SMNVEV (reference sequence). The CDR3 has 16 residues. Trimming removed 1 base from V and 0 bases from J, with 10 bases in between. CDR3 DNA: TGTGCCAGCAGTTTATTAGGCCCCTACTCTGGAAACACCATATATTTT. It specifies CASSLLGPYSGNTIYF.

This clone has more than one count but fewer than ten. V and J are TRBV5-1 and TRBJ1-2; tentative D call: TRBD1 (5 bases). The CDR3 covers 14 residues. Germline CDR1 reads SGHRS; CDR2 reads YFSETQ. V lost 4 bases and J lost 6, with 16 bases in between. CDR3 loop: CASSERGRDDGYTF. CDR3 DNA sequence: TGCGCCAGCAGCGAACGGGGTCGGGACGATGGCTACACCTTC.